This TCR beta chain was recorded in a study of STAT5B mutations in CD4+ large granular lymphocyte leukemia. The V gene's germline CDR1 is MDHEN and CDR2 SYDVKM. This CDR3 has 15 residues. V lost 5 bases, J lost 7 bases, and 8 bases stayed unmatched. Notes on the study in general: Patient CD4-sorted repertoires stayed more clonal than healthy ones after leukemic-clone removal. Compared with healthy controls (2/35), patient top clones favored TRBV06 (8/27).

With regard to this clone: The antigen remains undetermined.

Sequenced by immunoSEQ multiplex PCR; TCRdb stores in-frame clones only, minus some. This table holds 32,000 or so clones, around 85% found once. The chain uses TRBV28 and TRBJ2-7; 13 bases agree with TRBD2. Sample: CD4+ T cells from blood buffy coats. The TCR comes from a human donor in good health. Written as DNA, the CDR3 is TGTGCCAGCAGTGGCCCGGGACTAGCGGGGTCGGAGCAGTACTTC. Translated: CASSGPGLAGSEQYF.